One and the same sample provided the 26 T cell receptor beta chains below, sequenced in a study of T cell repertoires in cytomegalovirus infection. TCRdb passed the reads through MiXCR, listing each CDR3 protein once. Among 65,000 to 95,000 distinct CDR3 sequences listed, 3% to 4.5% were seen once. Sequenced sample: PBMCs. The receptors shown here come from a human donor in good health (CMV status not recorded). Some clones in this sample may be carry-over from other donors' samples.

This clonotype came up many times. V usage is TRBV7-2 and J usage is TRBJ2-3; 7 bases line up with TRBD2. The CDR3 runs 17 residues. Germline values: CDR1 SGHTA, CDR2 FQGNSA. J was trimmed by 0 bases and V by 4 bases; bases with no gene match: 10. CDR3 bases: TGTGCCAGCAGCTCGACTTTGAGCGGGGTCAGCACAGATACGCAGTATTTT. Encoded protein: CASSSTLSGVSTDTQYF.

This clonotype was picked up many times. The rearrangement links TRBV5-1 to TRBJ1-1; the D is unclear. V was cut by 2 bases and J by 1 base, with 12 bases left in between. The CDR3 is 15 amino acids. Germline loops: CDR1 SGHRS, CDR2 YFSETQ. The CDR3 is CASSFDRTANTEAFF. CDR3 bases: TGCGCCAGCAGCTTCGACCGGACTGCGAACACTGAAGCTTTCTTT. Full variable domain (rest looked up from reference TRBV5-1 and TRBJ1-1): KAGVTQTPRYLIKTRGQQVTLSCSPISGHRSVSWYQQTPGQGLQFLFEYFSETQRNKGNFPGRFSGRQFSNSRSEMNVSTLELGDSALYLCASSFDRTANTEAFFGQGTRLTVV.

This clonotype was counted at least ten times. The chain is built from TRBV7-9 and TRBJ2-2, with 7 positions matching TRBD1. The CDR3 extends over 16 amino acids. The V gene end was trimmed by 3 bases and the J gene end by 4 bases; junction bases not matched to a gene: 8. Germline-derived CDR1 and CDR2 are SEHNR and FQNEAQ (reference sequence). The CDR3 reads CASSFSGTAITGELFF. The DNA for the CDR3 is TGTGCCAGCAGCTTCTCCGGGACAGCGATCACCGGGGAGCTGTTTTTT.

A word on this clonotype: This clone may be a read error of a much larger clone one base away. The chain has TRBV10-3 and TRBJ2-3, with TRBD1 as a possible D gene (6 bases). The CDR3 loop spans 11 amino acids. V dropped 6 bases and J dropped 9 bases, with 10 bases sitting between them. Germline values: CDR1 ENHRY, CDR2 SYGVKD. The CDR3 sequence: CAIRTQGTQYF. In DNA, the CDR3 is TGTGCCATCAGGACCCAGGGGACGCAGTATTTT.

This clonotype was found many times. The chain is built from TRBV7-2 and TRBJ2-5, with D unclear. V lost 5 bases, J lost 5 bases, and 6 bases lay in between. CDR3 length equals 11 residues. Germline loops: CDR1 SGHTA, CDR2 FQGNSA. The CDR3 here is CASSQGETQYF. As DNA, the CDR3 is TGTGCCAGCAGCCAAGGGGAGACCCAGTACTTC. The full variable domain, rest sourced from reference TRBV7-2 and TRBJ2-5, is GAGVSQSPSNKVTEKGKDVELRCDPISGHTALYWYRQSLGQGLEFLIYFQGNSAPDKSGLPSDRFSAERTGGSVSTLTIQRTQQEDSAVYLCASSQGETQYFGPGTRLLVL.

This clonotype was seen many times. The chain combines TRBV5-1 with TRBJ1-6; 7 nucleotides agree with TRBD1. The CDR3 spans 14 residues. The germline gives CDR1 SGHRS, CDR2 YFSETQ. The ends lost 3 bases at V and 5 bases at J; junction bases unmatched: 2. CDR3 DNA sequence: TGCGCCAGCAGCTCGGGACAGAATAATTCACCCCTCCACTTT. This translates into CASSSGQNNSPLHF.

This clonotype was found many times. The CDR3: CASRPRSPQGASGNTIYF. The CDR3 coding sequence is TGTGCCAGCAGACCGCGTTCCCCACAGGGGGCTTCTGGAAACACCATATATTTT. The chain links TRBV12-3 or TRBV12-4 to TRBJ1-3, with 9 bases aligning to TRBD1. Trimming cost V 6 bases and J 1 base; bases outside gene matches: 13. The CDR3 runs 18 residues.

This clonotype was observed many times. The CDR3 sequence is CASTRQANTGELFF. CDR3 bases: TGTGCCAGCACCAGACAGGCGAACACCGGGGAGCTGTTTTTT. This rearrangement joins TRBV7-2 to TRBJ2-2, with D perhaps TRBD1 (6 bases). The CDR3 spans 14 residues. V was pared by 7 bases and J by 0 bases, with 9 bases between. The germline gives CDR1 SGHTA, CDR2 FQGNSA.

This clonotype has ten or more counts. This chain uses TRBV4-2 with TRBJ2-5; 8 bases are shared with TRBD2. The CDR3 is made up of 15 amino acids. Germline loops: CDR1 LGHNA, CDR2 YNFKEQ. Trimming at V came to 0 bases and at J to 1 base, leaving 1 base not matched to a gene. This chain's CDR3 is CASSQDRGGQETQYF. The CDR3, as DNA: TGTGCCAGCAGCCAAGATCGGGGGGGCCAAGAGACCCAGTACTTC.

This clonotype has at least ten counts. The CDR3 DNA reads TGCAGCGTTGTAGGGGACGAGCAGTACTTC. It specifies CSVVGDEQYF. V is TRBV29-1 and J is TRBJ2-7; D might be TRBD1 (5 bases). CDR1 is SQVTM, CDR2 ANQGSEA, per germline. The CDR3 is 10 residues long. Trimming removed 4 bases at V and 5 bases at J, with 6 bases between.

In the case of this clonotype: The junction departs from the called germline gene at one end, perhaps through a read error. The rearrangement uses TRBV12-3 or TRBV12-4 and TRBJ2-5; no firm D call. The CDR3 sequence is 13 residues long. CDR3 amino acids: CASSLRHKDTQYF. In DNA, the CDR3 is TGTGCCAGCAGTTTAAGGCATAAAGATACCCAGTACTTC.

This clonotype was seen many times. The chain uses TRBV7-2 and TRBJ1-3; no clear D. Germline V gene lookup returns CDR1 SGHTA and CDR2 FQGNSA. Trimming took 5 bases from V and 4 from J, leaving 15 bases between them. CDR3 length: 15 residues. The CDR3 DNA reads TGTGCCAGCAGCCCTAGACGAACACCCGGAAACACCATATATTTT. Translating it yields CASSPRRTPGNTIYF.

This clonotype was seen at least ten times. The V and J genes are TRBV14 and TRBJ1-3; no definite D call. The germline CDR1 and CDR2 sequences are SGHDN and FVKESK. The CDR3 contains 17 residues. The V end lost 2 bases, the J end lost 1 base, and 15 bases lay between the germline ends. The CDR3: CASSQHKEIVSGNTIYF. CDR3 nucleotides: TGTGCCAGCAGCCAACATAAGGAAATCGTTTCTGGAAACACCATATATTTT.

This clonotype showed up many times. The chain is built from TRBV20-1 and TRBJ1-2, with D uncertain. The germline V gene has CDR1 DFQATT and CDR2 SNEGSKA (reference sequence). This CDR3 is built from 13 residues. V was pared by 6 bases and J by 4 bases, with 15 bases between. This chain's CDR3 is CSAIEGGSYGYTF. The CDR3 DNA sequence: TGCAGTGCCATCGAGGGTGGCAGCTATGGCTACACCTTC.

This clonotype was recorded many times. V usage is TRBV7-8 and J usage is TRBJ2-5; 11 nucleotides match TRBD2. V trimming: 5 bases; J trimming: 9 bases; junction bases outside the gene matches: 11. The CDR3 consists of 15 residues. Per the germline V gene, CDR1 is SGHVS and CDR2 is FQNEAQ. CDR3 sequence (DNA): TGTGCCAGCAGCCTTAGCGGGGGGGCAGGGGGGTCCCAGTACTTC. Protein sequence: CASSLSGGAGGSQYF. Looking up the rest from reference TRBV7-8 and TRBJ2-5 gives the full variable domain: GAGVSQSPRYKVAKRGQDVALRCDPISGHVSLFWYQQALGQGPEFLTYFQNEAQLDKSGLPSDRFFAERPEGSVSTLKIQRTQQEDSAVYLCASSLSGGAGGSQYFGPGTRLLVL.

This clonotype was counted ten times or more. The chain combines TRBV6-5 with TRBJ1-1; D is ambiguous. V gave up 2 bases and J gave up 3 bases, with 10 bases separating them. CDR1 MNHEY and CDR2 SVGAGI come from the germline V gene. The CDR3 spans 14 residues. The CDR3 spells CASSYGGFYTEAFF. The DNA for the CDR3 is TGTGCCAGCAGTTACGGAGGGTTCTACACTGAAGCTTTCTTT.

This clonotype was observed many times. The chain uses TRBV20-1 and TRBJ1-2; 8 bases agree with TRBD1. CDR1 and CDR2 (germline): DFQATT, SNEGSKA (reference sequence). The CDR3 extends over 15 amino acids. With 1 base clipped from V and 5 bases from J, the junction kept 9 bases outside the gene matches. CDR3 nucleotides: TGCAGTGCTAGAGGAGAGCAGGGGGCGCGATATGGCTACACCTTC. This gives the protein CSARGEQGARYGYTF.

This clonotype was recorded at least ten times. The J gene is TRBJ1-5, the V gene TRBV28; D is possibly TRBD1 (6 bases). Trimming removed 3 bases from V and 3 bases from J, with 12 bases in between. Germline CDR1 reads MDHEN; CDR2 reads SYDVKM. This CDR3 contains 15 residues. Here the CDR3 DNA reads TGTGCCAGCAGTTTGGGGAGGGGGGCCAATCAGCCCCAGCATTTT. It codes for CASSLGRGANQPQHF.

At least ten counts were recorded for this clonotype. The chain carries TRBV19 and TRBJ1-5; tentative D call: TRBD1 (6 bases). This CDR3 is 19 amino acids long. Germline V gene data show CDR1 as LNHDA and CDR2 as SQIVND (reference sequence). V shed 5 bases and J shed 0 bases, with 23 bases lying between them. The CDR3 sequence is CASSDHPGHPTYSNQPQHF. DNA of the CDR3: TGTGCCAGTAGTGACCATCCGGGACACCCTACCTATAGCAATCAGCCCCAGCATTTT.

This clonotype was counted many times. This chain joins TRBV7-2 and TRBJ1-5; D gene uncertain. Germline loops: CDR1 SGHTA, CDR2 FQGNSA. The V gene lost 5 bases and the J gene lost 3 bases, with 8 bases spanning the gap. The CDR3 is 13 amino acids. The CDR3 bases are TGTGCCAGCAGCCCATCCATCAATCAGCCCCAGCATTTT. Its translation: CASSPSINQPQHF.

This clonotype has at least ten counts. This chain uses TRBV28 with TRBJ1-6; D not certain. Trimming cost V 1 base and J 6 bases, with 10 bases left between them. CDR1 and CDR2 from the germline V gene are MDHEN and SYDVKM. There are 15 residues in the CDR3. CDR3 residues: CASSLSGFGNSPLHF. The DNA of the CDR3 is TGTGCCAGCAGTTTATCCGGGTTCGGTAATTCACCCCTCCACTTT.

This clonotype was found many times. The J gene is TRBJ2-1, the V gene TRBV7-2; TRBD2 aligns across 12 bases. This CDR3 is 16 amino acids long. J lost 7 bases, V lost 4 bases, and 8 bases had no gene match. Germline CDR1 and CDR2: SGHTA and FQGNSA. The CDR3 nucleotides read TGTGCCAGCAGCTCTAGCGGGGGGGCCTCTTATAATGAGCAGTTCTTC. Its protein is CASSSSGGASYNEQFF. The variable domain in full, with the rest retrieved from reference TRBV7-2 and TRBJ2-1, is GAGVSQSPSNKVTEKGKDVELRCDPISGHTALYWYRQSLGQGLEFLIYFQGNSAPDKSGLPSDRFSAERTGGSVSTLTIQRTQQEDSAVYLCASSSSGGASYNEQFFGPGTRLTVL.

The table lists this clonotype with many counts. The rearrangement links TRBV7-2 to TRBJ2-3, with D unclear. Deletions cut 1 base from V and 4 bases from J, with 18 bases between. Per germline, CDR1 SGHTA and CDR2 FQGNSA. The CDR3 is 17 amino acids. CDR3 protein: CASSLEPGVTWADTQYF. The CDR3 nucleotides read TGTGCCAGCAGCTTAGAGCCTGGTGTAACTTGGGCAGATACGCAGTATTTT.

Ten or more counts support this clonotype. This rearrangement joins TRBV7-6 to TRBJ1-6; D is ambiguous. The CDR3 is 15 residues long. Per the germline V gene, CDR1 is SGHVS and CDR2 is FNYEAQ. Between the trimmed V and J ends, which lost 0 bases and 7 bases, there was a span of 10 bases. In DNA, the CDR3 is TGTGCCAGCAGCTTAGCCCCCCAAAAGAATTCACCCCTCCACTTT. This sequence encodes CASSLAPQKNSPLHF.

This clonotype came up many times. The chain carries TRBV7-2 and TRBJ1-5; no firm D call. The CDR3 has 14 residues. The germline gives CDR1 SGHTA, CDR2 FQGNSA. V lost 5 bases and J 8 bases, leaving 16 bases between the germline ends. As DNA, the CDR3 is TGTGCCAGCAGCGCCCGGGCCGGGTCGGAGCCCCAGCATTTT. As protein: CASSARAGSEPQHF.

In its sample, this clonotype was seen many times. This chain uses TRBV7-2 with TRBJ2-1; either TRBD1 or TRBD2 may supply D (5 bases each). The CDR3 runs 15 residues. Germline values: CDR1 SGHTA, CDR2 FQGNSA. V was trimmed by 2 bases and J by 4 bases, leaving 12 bases between them. The CDR3 protein is CASSLLGTRYNEQFF. In DNA form, the CDR3 reads TGTGCCAGCAGCTTATTGGGGACCCGGTACAATGAGCAGTTCTTC.